The sequence of this T cell receptor beta chain was determined in a study of kidney transplant recipient with SARS-CoV-2 infection. This CDR3 spans 17 amino acids. From germline, CDR1 is SSHAT and CDR2 FNYEAQ (reference sequence). V lost 5 bases, J lost 4 bases, and 23 bases lay in between. This clonotype has ten or more counts. MiXCR was run by TCRdb on the reads, yielding one entry per CDR3 protein. This repertoire shows approximately 250,000 distinct CDR3 sequences, about 30% found once; its top ten account for roughly 7%. The chain combines TRBV7-7 with TRBJ1-2; D is unclear. This material consisted of a blood sample, taken at baseline and on day 111 from a kidney transplant recipient. The TCR comes from a male patient between 25 and 39 years old who had COVID-19 and was a kidney transplant recipient. Some of these T cells may belong to the graft donor. As DNA, the CDR3 is TGTGCCAGCAGCGCCCAAGCTAAGTGCCGAAAGACCTATGGCTACACCTTC. This encodes CASSAQAKCRKTYGYTF.